Each of the 26 T cell receptor beta chains below was sequenced from the same sample in a study of T cells in Graves' hyperthyroidism and ophthalmopathy. From RNA transcripts, TCR beta CDR3 regions were amplified. The TCR CDR3 was amplified in a first-round RT-PCR using the HTBI primer set. MiXCR was run by TCRdb on the multiplex PCR reads, yielding one entry per CDR3 protein. The repertoire holds a few hundred thousand distinct CDR3 sequences, with roughly 20% as singletons. The sample was blood. These TCRs come from a man in his fifties with Graves' ophthalmopathy.

The chain combines TRBV6-1 with TRBJ2-7; 7 nucleotides line up with TRBD1. Germline values: CDR1 MNHNS, CDR2 SASEGT. The CDR3 is made up of 16 amino acids. V shed 5 bases and J 0 bases; nucleotides not matched to a gene: 10. The CDR3 DNA reads as TGTGCCAGCAGTTTCCGGGACAGACCTTTCTCCTACGAGCAGTACTTC. This sequence encodes CASSFRDRPFSYEQYF.

This clonotype was seen a handful of times. V usage is TRBV28 and J usage is TRBJ1-6, with D maybe TRBD1 (6 bases). Per germline, CDR1 MDHEN and CDR2 SYDVKM. The V and J ends lost 2 bases and 6 bases respectively, with 8 bases between them. The CDR3 covers 14 residues. Here the CDR3 reads CASSLLQGNSPLHF. The DNA of the CDR3 is TGTGCCAGCAGTTTACTACAGGGTAATTCACCCCTCCACTTT.

This clonotype showed up many times. The rearrangement links TRBV20-1 to TRBJ1-1; no reliable D call. Per germline, CDR1 DFQATT and CDR2 SNEGSKA (reference sequence). Trimming pared 0 bases from V and 2 bases from J, leaving 1 base between. The CDR3 runs to 11 residues. CDR3 loop: CSARDNTEAFF. CDR3 DNA sequence: TGCAGTGCTAGAGACAACACTGAAGCTTTCTTT.

This clonotype was observed at least ten times. The chain uses TRBV27 and TRBJ2-3; D is undetermined. V gave up 7 bases and J gave up 2 bases, with 22 bases separating them. Germline CDR1 and CDR2: MNHEY and SMNVEV (reference sequence). This CDR3 is built from 17 residues. For the CDR3, the DNA is TGTGCCAGCAAAGGAAGTTGGGTTTTGGGCTACACAGATACGCAGTATTTT. Amino acids: CASKGSWVLGYTDTQYF.

This clonotype came up many times. The chain has TRBV24-1 and TRBJ2-3; D is ambiguous. Germline-derived CDR1 and CDR2 are KGHDR and SFDVKD. The ends were cut back, 4 bases at V and 4 bases at J, with 14 bases in the middle. The CDR3 consists of 15 residues. CDR3 loop: CATSDPRSGPDTQYF. Here the CDR3 DNA reads TGTGCCACCAGTGACCCCCGCTCCGGGCCAGATACGCAGTATTTT.

This clonotype has a count of ten or more. The chain carries TRBV28 and TRBJ2-2, with D possibly being TRBD2 (6 bases). This CDR3 is 16 amino acids long. V was shortened by 8 bases and J by 1 base, with 17 bases between the two germline ends. Germline V gene lookup returns CDR1 MDHEN and CDR2 SYDVKM. In DNA form, the CDR3 reads TGTGCCAGCTTTGATCTGGGGGGACGGAACACCGGGGAGCTGTTTTTT. Protein sequence: CASFDLGGRNTGELFF.

In this sample, this clonotype turned up a few times. The V and J genes are TRBV3-1 and TRBJ2-3; 13 nucleotides line up with TRBD2. The CDR3 sequence is 15 residues long. CDR1 is LGHDT, CDR2 YNNKEL, per germline (reference sequence). V was pared by 5 bases and J by 1 base, with 0 bases of the junction left unmatched. The CDR3 bases are TGTGCCAGCAGCGGACTAGCGGGAGGCACAGATACGCAGTATTTT. Translating gives CASSGLAGGTDTQYF.

V is TRBV7-9 and J is TRBJ2-4; 8 positions agree with TRBD2. Germline CDR1 is SEHNR and CDR2 is FQNEAQ (reference sequence). CDR3 length: 18 residues. V lost 4 bases to trimming and J lost 0 bases; unmatched junction nucleotides: 11. The chain's CDR3 is CASSSLAGRPLAKNIQYF. CDR3 coding DNA: TGTGCCAGCAGCTCTTTAGCGGGAAGACCCCTAGCCAAAAACATTCAGTACTTC.

The chain is built from TRBV12-3 or TRBV12-4 and TRBJ1-6; D is undetermined. This CDR3 is 17 amino acids long. V shed 5 bases and J shed 0 bases, with 14 bases lying between them. The CDR3 sequence: CASSARTVSSYNSPLHF. DNA of the CDR3: TGTGCCAGCAGTGCTCGGACCGTGAGCTCCTATAATTCACCCCTCCACTTT.

CDR3 residues: CASSRTGNGDGYTF. The CDR3 bases are TGTGCCAGCAGCCGGACAGGGAATGGGGATGGCTACACCTTC. The V and J genes are TRBV7-3 and TRBJ1-2; 8 bases agree with TRBD1. CDR3 size: 14 residues. Germline V gives CDR1 SGHTA, CDR2 FQGTGA. The junction had 8 bases not matched to a gene; V was cut back by 5 bases and J by 6 bases.

The rearrangement uses TRBV28 and TRBJ2-1; 8 nucleotides agree with TRBD1. The junction had 8 bases not matched to a gene; V was cut back by 5 bases and J by 2 bases. The CDR3 consists of 16 residues. Germline assignment: CDR1 MDHEN and CDR2 SYDVKM. For the CDR3, the DNA is TGTGCCAGCAGTCCCCTGACAGGGGACGCCTACAATGAGCAGTTCTTC. Residues: CASSPLTGDAYNEQFF.

This clonotype was seen a few times. The chain combines TRBV6-2 or TRBV6-3 with TRBJ2-1, with D perhaps matching TRBD1 (6 bases). CDR1 and CDR2 from the germline V gene are MNHEY and SVGEGT. Trimming removed 3 bases at V and 6 bases at J, with 27 bases between. This CDR3 is built from 19 residues. The CDR3 DNA is TGTGCCAGCAGTTATTCCCCGAGATACAGGGTTAGGGTCGGCAATGAGCAGTTCTTC. This encodes CASSYSPRYRVRVGNEQFF.

This clonotype was seen more than once but under ten times. This sequence joins TRBV9 and TRBJ2-1, with TRBD2 matching 8 bases. CDR3 size: 16 residues. V gave up 5 bases and J gave up 0 bases; unmatched junction bases: 7. The germline V gene encodes CDR1 SGDLS and CDR2 YYNGEE. The CDR3 bases are TGTGCCAGCAGTTATAGCGGGGATCTCTCCTACAATGAGCAGTTCTTC. Protein: CASSYSGDLSYNEQFF. Using reference TRBV9 and TRBJ2-1 for the parts outside the CDR3, the full variable domain is DSGVTQTPKHLITATGQRVTLRCSPRSGDLSVYWYQQSLDQGLQFLIQYYNGEERAKGNILERFSAQQFPDLHSELNLSSLELGDSALYFCASSYSGDLSYNEQFFGPGTRLTVL.

A few counts support this clonotype. V and J are TRBV3-1 and TRBJ2-1; TRBD2 matches at 7 bases. J gave up 3 bases and V 5 bases, and 10 bases lay outside the gene matches. The CDR3 runs to 16 residues. Germline assignment: CDR1 LGHDT and CDR2 YNNKEL (reference sequence). The CDR3 region has the DNA TGTGCCAGCAGCTCCCAGGCAGAGCGGGGCTACAATGAGCAGTTCTTC. Translated, it gives CASSSQAERGYNEQFF.

This clonotype was counted many times. J is TRBJ2-7 and V is TRBV2, with unresolved D. V was pared by 7 bases and J by 4 bases, with 5 bases between. CDR3 length equals 10 residues. Germline V gene data show CDR1 as SNHLY and CDR2 as FYNNEI. The CDR3 nucleotides read TGTGCCAGCACCCAATACGAGCAGTACTTC. This sequence encodes CASTQYEQYF. The full variable domain, completed using reference TRBV2 and TRBJ2-7, is EPEVTQTPSHQVTQMGQEVILRCVPISNHLYFYWYRQILGQKVEFLVSFYNNEISEKSEIFDDQFSVERPDGSNFTLKIRSTKLEDSAMYFCASTQYEQYFGPGTRLTVT.

This clonotype has a count of ten or more. This sequence joins TRBV12-3 or TRBV12-4 and TRBJ2-1; 10 nucleotides line up with TRBD2. J gave up 0 bases and V 7 bases, and 3 bases lay outside the gene matches. CDR3 length: 15 residues. This CDR3 is CASKPSGSSYNEQFF. The CDR3 DNA is TGTGCCAGCAAACCTAGCGGGAGCTCCTACAATGAGCAGTTCTTC.

There are many counts of this clonotype. The chain couples TRBV28 to TRBJ2-3; TRBD2 aligns across 10 bases. In germline, CDR1 is MDHEN, CDR2 SYDVKM. V lost 4 bases and J lost 1; bases outside the gene matches: 14. The length of the CDR3 is 19 residues. The chain's CDR3 is CASSSGIRWTSGRTDTQYF. The CDR3 region has the DNA TGTGCCAGCAGTTCTGGGATCCGGTGGACTAGCGGACGCACAGATACGCAGTATTTT.

This clonotype was seen only once. The chain recombines TRBV25-1 with TRBJ2-5; TRBD2 is a possible D gene (6 bases). V was trimmed by 6 bases and J by 5 bases, leaving 13 bases between them. This CDR3 spans 13 amino acids. Germline CDR1 reads MGHDK; CDR2 reads SYGVNS. The CDR3 spells CASRGAGGETQYF. The DNA of the CDR3 is TGTGCCAGCAGGGGAGCGGGTGGGGAGACCCAGTACTTC.

Details on this clonotype: A read error is likely, as this CDR3 ends without the conserved phenylalanine or tryptophan. The gene calls are TRBV20-1 and TRBJ1-2; TRBD1 matches at 11 bases. The ends lost 5 bases at V and 5 bases at J; junction bases unmatched: 13. This CDR3 comprises 16 residues. In germline, CDR1 is DFQATT, CDR2 SNEGSKA (reference sequence). The CDR3 is CSAFSSFGTGGYGYTL. The CDR3 DNA reads TGCAGTGCTTTTTCGTCTTTCGGGACAGGGGGATATGGCTACACCCTC.

Only a few counts were recorded for this clonotype. The chain carries TRBV5-4 and TRBJ2-3; TRBD1 might be the D (5 bases). The CDR3 has 14 amino acids. Germline values: CDR1 SGHNT, CDR2 YYREEE (reference sequence). Trimming pared 2 bases from V and 6 bases from J, leaving 13 bases between. CDR3 protein: CASSLSGAVDTQYF. In DNA form, the CDR3 reads TGTGCCAGCAGCTTATCTGGGGCGGTGGATACGCAGTATTTT. The whole variable domain, filled in from reference TRBV5-4 and TRBJ2-3, reads ETGVTQSPTHLIKTRGQQVTLRCSSQSGHNTVSWYQQALGQGPQFIFQYYREEENGRGNFPPRFSGLQFPNYSSELNVNALELDDSALYLCASSLSGAVDTQYFGPGTRLTVL.

In its sample, this clonotype was seen a few times. This likely comes from a read error, as the CDR3 has no conserved phenylalanine or tryptophan at its end. The chain uses TRBV11-2 and TRBJ2-3, with D possibly called TRBD1 or TRBD2 (5 bases each). The germline V and J ends were trimmed by 5 bases and 1 base, with 16 bases remaining between them. The CDR3 is 16 amino acids. CDR1 is SGHAT and CDR2 is FQNNGV in the germline V gene. CDR3 residues: CASSPGPGQGTDTQYL. The CDR3 bases are TGTGCCAGCAGCCCCGGACCGGGGCAAGGCACAGATACGCAGTATCTT.

This clonotype was counted at least ten times. CDR3 DNA sequence: TGTGCCAGCAGCCAAGGACCGGGACAGGGAAACACCGGGGAGCTGTTTTTT. Protein product: CASSQGPGQGNTGELFF. V gene TRBV3-1 combines with J gene TRBJ2-2; 9 nucleotides agree with TRBD1. The CDR3 sequence is 17 residues long. V gave up 1 base and J gave up 2 bases; unmatched junction bases: 5. The V gene's germline CDR1 is LGHDT and CDR2 YNNKEL (reference sequence). Full variable domain (remainder filled in from reference TRBV3-1 and TRBJ2-2): DTAVSQTPKYLVTQMGNDKSIKCEQNLGHDTMYWYKQDSKKFLKIMFSYNNKELIINETVPNRFSPKSPDKAHLNLHINSLELGDSAVYFCASSQGPGQGNTGELFFGEGSRLTVL.

The genes are TRBV6-4 and TRBJ1-5, with D possibly matching TRBD1 (5 bases). Germline V lookup: CDR1 MRHNA, CDR2 SNTAGT. V was cut by 6 bases and J by 0 bases, with 12 bases left in between. The CDR3 is 15 amino acids. This chain's CDR3 is CASRKDSYSNQPQHF. The CDR3 nucleotides are TGTGCCAGCAGGAAAGACAGCTATAGCAATCAGCCCCAGCATTTT.

A few counts support this clonotype. The V and J genes are TRBV19 and TRBJ1-5; maybe TRBD1 (5 bases). V dropped 4 bases and J dropped 6 bases, with 19 bases sitting between them. CDR3 length: 16 residues. Germline V gene lookup returns CDR1 LNHDA and CDR2 SQIVND (reference sequence). The CDR3: CASSTSSGAGSQPQHF. The DNA of the CDR3 is TGTGCCAGTAGTACGTCTTCCGGGGCAGGGAGTCAGCCCCAGCATTTT.

The sample holds many counts of this clonotype. The V gene is TRBV2, the J gene TRBJ2-1; the match to TRBD2 covers 7 bases. CDR1 and CDR2 from the germline V gene are SNHLY and FYNNEI. The CDR3 has 16 amino acids. V was pared by 8 bases and J by 7 bases, with 17 bases of the junction left unmatched. CDR3: CASSREGGRYTNEQFF. The DNA for the CDR3 is TGTGCCAGCTCCCGGGAAGGCGGGAGATATACGAATGAGCAGTTCTTC.

This clonotype was recorded at least ten times. The V gene is TRBV7-3, the J gene TRBJ2-1; D is possibly TRBD2 (5 bases). The germline V gene has CDR1 SGHTA and CDR2 FQGTGA. Trimming took off 1 base at V and 0 bases at J, with 10 bases between the two ends. The CDR3 is 16 amino acids. CDR3 in amino acids: CASSLKGGHSYNEQFF. As DNA, the CDR3 is TGTGCCAGCAGCTTAAAGGGCGGGCACTCCTACAATGAGCAGTTCTTC. Based on the CDR3 plus reference TRBV7-3 and TRBJ2-1, the full variable domain is GAGVSQTPSNKVTEKGKYVELRCDPISGHTALYWYRQSLGQGPEFLIYFQGTGAADDSGLPNDRFFAVRPEGSVSTLKIQRTERGDSAVYLCASSLKGGHSYNEQFFGPGTRLTVL.